The 20 T cell receptor beta chains below all came from one sample that was sequenced in a study of T cells after yellow fever vaccination. TCRdb redid the calling of the 5' RACE reads with MiXCR, one entry per CDR3 protein. The table lists about 85,000 distinct CDR3 sequences, 10% to 15% of them singletons. The sample was CD8+ T cells not binding an NS4B(214-222) dextramer, sorted from PBMCs, taken roughly 20 days after the first yellow fever vaccination. These receptors came from a man aged 18 to 35 who received the YFV17D yellow fever vaccine.

This clonotype has a handful of counts. CDR3 sequence reads: CASSLEGVSNQPQHF. The CDR3 bases are TGTGCCAGCAGTTTAGAGGGGGTTAGCAATCAGCCCCAGCATTTT. V is TRBV12-3 or TRBV12-4 and J is TRBJ1-5; D may be TRBD1 (6 bases). Trimming left V 1 base short and J 0 bases short, with 7 bases between. CDR3 length: 15 amino acids.

This clonotype occurred a few times. The chain has TRBV7-9 and TRBJ2-7; D gene unclear. The CDR3 contains 16 residues. The germline gives CDR1 SEHNR, CDR2 FQNEAQ (reference sequence). V gave up 1 base and J gave up 3 bases, with 16 bases separating them. Here the CDR3 DNA reads TGTGCCAGCAGCTTAGAGTCCTCAGGACCGATCTACGAGCAGTACTTC. This codes for CASSLESSGPIYEQYF.

The table lists this clonotype with a few counts. This sequence joins TRBV4-1 and TRBJ1-5, with D possibly matching TRBD1 (6 bases). Germline assignment: CDR1 MGHRA and CDR2 YSYEKL. V dropped 4 bases and J dropped 4 bases, with 14 bases sitting between them. The length of the CDR3 is 15 residues. CDR3 bases: TGCGCCAGCAGCCGCCTGGACAGAGGTAATCAGCCCCAGCATTTT. Encoded protein: CASSRLDRGNQPQHF.

This chain connects TRBV27 to TRBJ2-6; D is tentatively TRBD1 or TRBD2 (6 bases each). This CDR3 has 17 amino acids. The germline V gene has CDR1 MNHEY and CDR2 SMNVEV (reference sequence). The V gene lost 6 bases and the J gene lost 0 bases, with 15 bases spanning the gap. In nucleotides, the CDR3 is TGTGCCAGCAGGGGACTGGACAGCCCCTCTGGGGCCAACGTCCTGACTTTC. It codes for CASRGLDSPSGANVLTF. The full variable domain, completed using reference TRBV27 and TRBJ2-6, is EAQVTQNPRYLITVTGKKLTVTCSQNMNHEYMSWYRQDPGLGLRQIYYSMNVEVTDKGDVPEGYKVSRKEKRNFPLILESPSPNQTSLYFCASRGLDSPSGANVLTFGAGSRLTVL.

The chain recombines TRBV19 with TRBJ1-1; D is perhaps TRBD1 (6 bases). Trimming removed 4 bases at V and 2 bases at J, with 11 bases between. The CDR3 covers 14 residues. Germline-derived CDR1 and CDR2 are LNHDA and SQIVND (reference sequence). The CDR3 sequence: CASSTQGINTEAFF. The CDR3 DNA reads TGTGCCAGTAGTACTCAGGGGATCAACACTGAAGCTTTCTTT.

V gene TRBV5-5 combines with J gene TRBJ2-7, with 10 bases fitting TRBD2. Germline V gene data show CDR1 as SGHKS and CDR2 as YYEKEE (reference sequence). With V trimmed by 0 bases and J by 6 bases, 3 bases remained unmatched. This CDR3 contains 14 residues. CDR3 DNA sequence: TGTGCCAGCAGCTTGGGGACTAGCGGTCTCGAGCAGTACTTC. As protein: CASSLGTSGLEQYF.

This clonotype was picked up many times. The chain uses TRBV4-1 and TRBJ2-2, with a weak D call TRBD2 (5 bases). Trimming took off 3 bases at V and 4 bases at J, with 12 bases between the two ends. Germline assignment: CDR1 MGHRA and CDR2 YSYEKL. There are 15 residues in the CDR3. The CDR3 bases are TGCGCCAGCAGCCAGAGGGAAGACACCACCGGGGAGCTGTTTTTT. Its protein is CASSQREDTTGELFF.

The rearrangement uses TRBV20-1 and TRBJ1-2, with 7 nucleotides matching TRBD1. This CDR3 has 13 residues. The germline CDR1 and CDR2 sequences are DFQATT and SNEGSKA (reference sequence). V shed 5 bases, J shed 3 bases, and the junction held 6 bases outside the gene matches. The CDR3 sequence is CSALTGVDYGYTF. For the CDR3, the DNA is TGCAGTGCTTTAACAGGGGTAGACTATGGCTACACCTTC.

This chain uses TRBV28 with TRBJ2-5; possibly TRBD1 or TRBD2 for D (5 bases each). The CDR3 consists of 18 residues. The ends were cut back, 3 bases at V and 5 bases at J, with 25 bases in the middle. In germline, CDR1 is MDHEN, CDR2 SYDVKM. CDR3 DNA: TGTGCCAGCAGTTTCTCATCGATTGAGAGGGGTTTCTCGGAGACCCAGTACTTC. It encodes CASSFSSIERGFSETQYF.

The rearrangement links TRBV7-9 to TRBJ1-1; D remains unclear. Germline V gene data show CDR1 as SEHNR and CDR2 as FQNEAQ (reference sequence). The V gene lost 4 bases and the J gene lost 4 bases, with 13 bases spanning the gap. The CDR3 sequence is 14 residues long. The CDR3, as DNA: TGTGCCAGCAGCTCCGGGAGGTTCGGCACTGAAGCTTTCTTT. Residues: CASSSGRFGTEAFF.

This rearrangement joins TRBV30 to TRBJ1-2; D unclear. V lost 3 bases to trimming and J lost 10 bases, with 12 bases between them. Germline V gene data show CDR1 as GTSNPN and CDR2 as SVGIG (reference sequence). The CDR3 is 11 residues long. The CDR3 sequence: CAWRRWIYYTF. The CDR3 nucleotides are TGTGCCTGGAGACGGTGGATTTACTACACCTTC.

This clonotype was counted many times. The chain has TRBV4-1 and TRBJ2-1, with D perhaps TRBD2 (5 bases). The CDR3 is 13 residues long. With 0 bases removed from V and 8 bases from J, the gap between germline ends came to 8 bases. The germline gives CDR1 MGHRA, CDR2 YSYEKL. This CDR3 is CASSQDNGDEQFF. DNA for the CDR3: TGCGCCAGCAGCCAAGATAACGGGGATGAGCAGTTCTTC.

The V call is TRBV11-1, the J call TRBJ2-6, with D maybe TRBD1 (6 bases). The germline gives CDR1 SGHAT, CDR2 FQDESV (reference sequence). This CDR3 has 18 amino acids. Trimming pared 5 bases from V and 0 bases from J, leaving 17 bases between. CDR3 sequence reads: CASSTRQATSSGANVLTF. As DNA, the CDR3 is TGTGCCAGCAGCACTCGACAGGCTACCAGCTCTGGGGCCAACGTCCTGACTTTC. Together with reference TRBV11-1 and TRBJ2-6, the CDR3 gives the full variable domain: EAEVAQSPRYKITEKSQAVAFWCDPISGHATLYWYRQILGQGPELLVQFQDESVVDDSQLPKDRFSAERLKGVDSTLKIQPAELGDSAMYLCASSTRQATSSGANVLTFGAGSRLTVL.

This clonotype was observed a handful of times. V gene TRBV20-1 combines with J gene TRBJ1-6; D uncertain. Looked up from germline, CDR1 is DFQATT and CDR2 is SNEGSKA (reference sequence). V was clipped by 7 bases and J by 6 bases, with 13 bases between them. The CDR3 loop spans 13 amino acids. This chain's CDR3 is CSVAGLLNSPLHF. The DNA of the CDR3 is TGCAGTGTTGCTGGCCTCCTTAATTCACCCCTCCACTTT.

This clonotype was detected only a few times. This chain links TRBV7-2 with TRBJ1-5; D gene ambiguous. This CDR3 has 15 amino acids. Per germline, CDR1 SGHTA and CDR2 FQGNSA. Trimming removed 0 bases at V and 0 bases at J, with 6 bases between. As DNA, the CDR3 is TGTGCCAGCAGCTTAGCCGGGTATAGCAATCAGCCCCAGCATTTT. Translating it yields CASSLAGYSNQPQHF.

This clonotype has a handful of counts. The J gene is TRBJ2-1, the V gene TRBV12-3 or TRBV12-4; 15 positions match TRBD2. The CDR3 covers 15 residues. V trimming: 6 bases; J trimming: 3 bases; junction bases outside the gene matches: 0. DNA of the CDR3: TGTGCCAGCAGGGGACTAGCGGGGGGCTACAATGAGCAGTTCTTC. Its protein is CASRGLAGGYNEQFF.

This clonotype was seen more than once but under ten times. This chain uses TRBV27 with TRBJ1-5; D ambiguous. V shed 3 bases and J shed 4 bases, with 10 bases lying between them. CDR1 is MNHEY, CDR2 SMNVEV, per germline (reference sequence). This CDR3 comprises 14 residues. CDR3 sequence: CASSFRGANQPQHF. CDR3 DNA sequence: TGTGCCAGCAGTTTTCGGGGAGCTAATCAGCCCCAGCATTTT.

This chain joins TRBV10-3 and TRBJ2-7; TRBD1 matches at 8 bases. This CDR3 region has 13 residues. The trim removed 2 bases at V and 3 bases at J, leaving 0 bases unmatched. Germline V gene data show CDR1 as ENHRY and CDR2 as SYGVKD. The CDR3 loop reads CAISEDRGYEQYF. Written as DNA, the CDR3 is TGTGCCATCAGTGAGGACAGGGGCTACGAGCAGTACTTC.

By share, this clonotype ranks as medium-sized. The rearrangement uses TRBV29-1 and TRBJ1-2, with D unresolved. Trimming took 3 bases from V and 7 from J, leaving 12 bases between them. Germline CDR1 reads SQVTM; CDR2 reads ANQGSEA. This CDR3 has 12 amino acids. The CDR3 nucleotides read TGCAGCGTTGACGACGGAATGGGTGGCTACACCTTC. Its translation is CSVDDGMGGYTF.

This clonotype was detected a few times. The V call is TRBV27, the J call TRBJ1-2; 8 bases line up with TRBD1. J lost 4 bases, V lost 4 bases, and 5 bases had no gene match. The CDR3 covers 14 residues. CDR1 is MNHEY and CDR2 is SMNVEV in the germline V gene (reference sequence). The CDR3 region is CASSWTGMGYGYTF. DNA of the CDR3: TGTGCCAGCAGTTGGACAGGGATGGGCTATGGCTACACCTTC.